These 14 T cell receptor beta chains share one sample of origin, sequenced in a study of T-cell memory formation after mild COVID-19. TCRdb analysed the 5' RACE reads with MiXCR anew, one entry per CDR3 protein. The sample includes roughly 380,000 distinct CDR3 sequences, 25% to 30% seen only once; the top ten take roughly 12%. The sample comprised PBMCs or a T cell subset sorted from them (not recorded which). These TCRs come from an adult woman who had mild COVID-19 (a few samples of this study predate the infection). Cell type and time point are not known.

The CDR3 spells CATSDFSDTGELFF. CDR3 nucleotide sequence: TGTGCCACCAGTGATTTTTCGGACACCGGGGAGCTGTTTTTT. J is TRBJ2-2 and V is TRBV24-1, with no clear D. With 1 base removed from V and 3 bases from J, the gap between germline ends came to 5 bases. Germline CDR1 and CDR2: KGHDR and SFDVKD. This CDR3 has 14 amino acids.

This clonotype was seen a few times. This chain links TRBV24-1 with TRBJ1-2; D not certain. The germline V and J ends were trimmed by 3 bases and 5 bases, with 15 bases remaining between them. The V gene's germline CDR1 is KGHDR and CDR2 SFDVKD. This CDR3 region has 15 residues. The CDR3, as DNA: TGTGCCACCAGTGATCCCAACGTAGGACGGTATGGCTACACCTTC. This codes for CATSDPNVGRYGYTF.

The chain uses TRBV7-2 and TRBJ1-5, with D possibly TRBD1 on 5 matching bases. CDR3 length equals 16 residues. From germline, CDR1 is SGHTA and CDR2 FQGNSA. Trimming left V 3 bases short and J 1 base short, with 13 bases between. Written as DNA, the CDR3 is TGTGCCAGCAGCTTCCAGGGTTCTACGAGCAATCAGCCCCAGCATTTT. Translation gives CASSFQGSTSNQPQHF.

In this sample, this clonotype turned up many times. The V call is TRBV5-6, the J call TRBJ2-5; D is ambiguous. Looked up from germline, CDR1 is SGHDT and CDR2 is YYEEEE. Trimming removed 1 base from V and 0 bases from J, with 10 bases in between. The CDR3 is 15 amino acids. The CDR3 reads CASSLFQAYQETQYF. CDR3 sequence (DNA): TGTGCCAGCAGCTTGTTTCAGGCGTACCAAGAGACCCAGTACTTC. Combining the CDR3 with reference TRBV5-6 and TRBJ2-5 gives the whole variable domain DAGVTQSPTHLIKTRGQQVTLRCSPKSGHDTVSWYQQALGQGPQFIFQYYEEEERQRGNFPDRFSGHQFPNYSSELNVNALLLGDSALYLCASSLFQAYQETQYFGPGTRLLVL.

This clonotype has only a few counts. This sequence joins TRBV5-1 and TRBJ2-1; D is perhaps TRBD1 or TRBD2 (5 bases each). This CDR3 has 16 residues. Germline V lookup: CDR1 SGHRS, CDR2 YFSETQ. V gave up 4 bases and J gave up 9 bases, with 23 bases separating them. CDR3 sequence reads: CASSPRPGTNFPEQFF. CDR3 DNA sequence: TGCGCCAGCAGCCCAAGGCCAGGGACCAACTTTCCTGAGCAGTTCTTC.

CDR3 DNA sequence: TGTGCCAGCAGTCCAGGGGGCGGCTATAATTCACCCCTCCACTTT. Its translation: CASSPGGGYNSPLHF. The rearrangement uses TRBV12-3 or TRBV12-4 and TRBJ1-6; 8 nucleotides agree with TRBD1. The CDR3 loop spans 15 amino acids. V lost 5 bases, J lost 3 bases, and 3 bases stayed unmatched.

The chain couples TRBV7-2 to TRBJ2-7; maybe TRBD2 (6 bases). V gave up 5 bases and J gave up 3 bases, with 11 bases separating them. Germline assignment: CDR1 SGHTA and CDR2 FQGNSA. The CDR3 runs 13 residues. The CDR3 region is CASSPRDFYEQYF. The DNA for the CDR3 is TGTGCCAGCAGCCCACGGGACTTCTACGAGCAGTACTTC.

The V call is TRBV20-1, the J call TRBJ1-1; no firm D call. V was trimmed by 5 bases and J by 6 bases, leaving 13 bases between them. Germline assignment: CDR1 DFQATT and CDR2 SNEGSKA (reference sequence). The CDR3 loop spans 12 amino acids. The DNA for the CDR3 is TGCAGTGCTCAAGGACCCGCACCTGAAGCTTTCTTT. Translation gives CSAQGPAPEAFF.

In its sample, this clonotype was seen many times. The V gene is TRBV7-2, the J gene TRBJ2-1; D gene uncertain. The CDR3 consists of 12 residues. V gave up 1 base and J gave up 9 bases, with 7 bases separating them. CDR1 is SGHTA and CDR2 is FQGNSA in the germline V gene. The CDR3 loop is CASSLELGEQFF. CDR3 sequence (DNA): TGTGCCAGCAGCTTAGAACTCGGTGAGCAGTTCTTC.

The chain's CDR3 is CATSELDRDYNEQFF. The CDR3 DNA reads TGTGCCACCAGTGAACTAGACAGGGACTACAATGAGCAGTTCTTC. The rearrangement joins TRBV24-1 to TRBJ2-1, with 7 bases aligning to TRBD1. CDR1 is KGHDR and CDR2 is SFDVKD in the germline V gene. The length of the CDR3 is 15 residues. V trimming: 4 bases; J trimming: 3 bases; junction bases outside the gene matches: 5.

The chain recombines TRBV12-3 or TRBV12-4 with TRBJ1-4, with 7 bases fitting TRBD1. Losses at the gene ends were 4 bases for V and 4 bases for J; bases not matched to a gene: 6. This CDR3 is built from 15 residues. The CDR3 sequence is CASSSTGQFNEKLFF. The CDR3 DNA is TGTGCCAGCAGTTCCACGGGACAGTTTAATGAAAAACTGTTTTTT.

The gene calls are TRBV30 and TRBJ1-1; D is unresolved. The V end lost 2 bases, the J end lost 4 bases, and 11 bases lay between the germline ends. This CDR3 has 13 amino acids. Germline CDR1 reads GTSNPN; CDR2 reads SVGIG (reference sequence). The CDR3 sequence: CAWSYELGTEAFF. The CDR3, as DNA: TGTGCCTGGAGTTACGAGTTAGGCACTGAAGCTTTCTTT.

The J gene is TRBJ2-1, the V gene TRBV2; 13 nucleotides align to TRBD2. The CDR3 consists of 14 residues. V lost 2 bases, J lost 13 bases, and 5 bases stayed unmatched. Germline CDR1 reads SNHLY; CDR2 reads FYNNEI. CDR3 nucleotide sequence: TGTGCCAGCAGTGAAAGGACTAGCGGGGGACGTCAGTTCTTC. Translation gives CASSERTSGGRQFF.

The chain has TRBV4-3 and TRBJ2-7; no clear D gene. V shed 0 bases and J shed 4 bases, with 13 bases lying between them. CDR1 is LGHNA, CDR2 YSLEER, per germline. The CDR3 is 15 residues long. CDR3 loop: CASSQEGWSGYEQYF. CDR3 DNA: TGCGCCAGCAGCCAAGAAGGCTGGTCCGGGTACGAGCAGTACTTC.